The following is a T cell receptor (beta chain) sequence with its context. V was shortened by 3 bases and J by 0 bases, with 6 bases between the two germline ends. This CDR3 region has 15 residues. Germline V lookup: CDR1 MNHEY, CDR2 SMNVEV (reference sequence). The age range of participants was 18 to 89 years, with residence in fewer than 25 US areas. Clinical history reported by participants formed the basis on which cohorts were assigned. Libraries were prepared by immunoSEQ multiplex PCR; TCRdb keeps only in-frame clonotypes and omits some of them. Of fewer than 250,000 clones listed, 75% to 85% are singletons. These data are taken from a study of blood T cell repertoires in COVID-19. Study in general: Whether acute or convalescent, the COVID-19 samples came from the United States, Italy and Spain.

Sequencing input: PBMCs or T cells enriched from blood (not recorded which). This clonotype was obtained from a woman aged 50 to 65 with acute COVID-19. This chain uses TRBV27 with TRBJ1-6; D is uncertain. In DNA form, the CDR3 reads TGTGCCAGCAGTTTCAGTGACTCCTATAATTCACCCCTCCACTTT. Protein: CASSFSDSYNSPLHF.